The T cell receptor (beta chain) described here comes from a study of cytomegalovirus exposure and HLA in healthy donors. V was shortened by 2 bases and J by 1 base, with 12 bases between the two germline ends. This CDR3 has 16 amino acids. CDR1 ENHRY and CDR2 SYGVKD come from the germline V gene. A multiplex PCR was run with 60 Vbeta primers and 13 Jbeta primers. Profiled with immunoSEQ multiplex PCR; TCRdb holds only in-frame clones, not every one. Of roughly 160,000 clones listed, 70% to 90% are singletons. This sequence originates from a man between 18 and 35 years old in good health and CMV-seropositive. Sequencing was performed on PBMCs. The chain employs TRBV10-3 and TRBJ1-3; a possible D gene is TRBD1 (6 bases). DNA for the CDR3: TGTGCCATCAGTGAGATAAGGCAGGGGTCTGGAAACACCATATATTTT. Amino acid sequence: CAISEIRQGSGNTIYF.